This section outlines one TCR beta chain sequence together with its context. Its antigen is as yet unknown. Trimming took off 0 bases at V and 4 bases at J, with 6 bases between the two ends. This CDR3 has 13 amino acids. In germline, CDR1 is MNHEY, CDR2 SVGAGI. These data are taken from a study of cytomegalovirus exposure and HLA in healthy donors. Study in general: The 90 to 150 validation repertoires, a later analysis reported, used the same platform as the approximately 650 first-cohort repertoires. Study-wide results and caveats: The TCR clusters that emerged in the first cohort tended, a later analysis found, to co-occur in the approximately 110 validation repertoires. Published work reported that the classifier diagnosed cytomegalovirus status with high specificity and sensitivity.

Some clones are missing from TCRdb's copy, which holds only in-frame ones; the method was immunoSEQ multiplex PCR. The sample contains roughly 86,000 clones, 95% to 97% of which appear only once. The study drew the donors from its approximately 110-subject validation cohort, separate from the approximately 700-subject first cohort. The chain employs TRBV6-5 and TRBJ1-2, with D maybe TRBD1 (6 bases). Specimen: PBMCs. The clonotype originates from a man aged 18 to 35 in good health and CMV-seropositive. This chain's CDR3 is CASSYSDSYGYTF. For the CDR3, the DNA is TGTGCCAGCAGTTACTCGGACAGCTATGGCTACACCTTC.